This is a list of T cell receptor beta chains from one sample in a study of blood T cell repertoires in COVID-19. TCRdb's table, derived via immunoSEQ multiplex PCR, lists solely in-frame clones and lacks some. The sample contains approximately 120,000 clones, over 75% of which appear only once. Specimen: peripheral blood. The source is a man older than 75 with active or convalescent COVID-19. The CDR3 runs from the conserved cysteine through the conserved F or W. A D gene is named only where the DNA matches it firmly. Part of the rows lack a size; the others show once, few, many or a class for expanded clones.

V,J,D,size,DNA,CDR3
TRBV27,TRBJ1-1,NA,NA,TGTGCCAGCAGTTTATCGCGAGGGTTGGGCACTGAAGCTTTCTTT,CASSLSRGLGTEAFF
TRBV6-5,TRBJ1-1,NA,NA,TGTGCCAGCACCCCACCAGGACAGAATGAAGCTTTCTTT,CASTPPGQNEAFF
TRBV4-3,TRBJ1-6,TRBD1,NA,TGCGCCAGCAGCCAAGTCCAGGGGGTTGATTCACCCCTCCACTTT,CASSQVQGVDSPLHF
TRBV5-5,TRBJ2-3,NA,NA,TGTGCCAGCAGCTTCAGGGCGGGGGCCGTCGAAGATACGCAGTATTTT,CASSFRAGAVEDTQYF
TRBV29-1,TRBJ2-7,TRBD2,NA,TGCAGCGTTGGGCCGGGAGGCTACGAGCAGTACTTC,CSVGPGGYEQYF
TRBV28,TRBJ1-1,NA,NA,TGTGCCAGCAGTTTGTTTTACTCTGAAGCTTTCTTT,CASSLFYSEAFF
TRBV5-4,TRBJ2-3,TRBD2,NA,TGTGCCAGCAGCTTGGGGACTAGCGGTTACACAGATACGCAGTATTTT,CASSLGTSGYTDTQYF
TRBV7-9,TRBJ1-1,TRBD1,NA,TGTGCCAGCAGCCAAAGACAGGGGGCTGAGCCTGGTGAAGCTTTCTTT,CASSQRQGAEPGEAFF
TRBV21-1,TRBJ2-3,NA,NA,TGTGCCAGCAGCAAAAGGCGGTGGGATACGCAGTATTTT,CASSKRRWDTQYF
TRBV7-2,TRBJ2-2,NA,NA,TGTGCCAGCAAGGGATGGGGGGAGAACACCGGGGAGCTGTTTTTT,CASKGWGENTGELFF
TRBV5-1,TRBJ2-6,TRBD1,NA,TGCGCCAGCAGCAAGACGGGACAGAGCGTTCGGGCCAACGTCCTGACTTTC,CASSKTGQSVRANVLTF
TRBV5-6,TRBJ1-1,NA,NA,TGTGCCAGCAGCCTACCGGGCCAGGGAGCTTTCTTT,CASSLPGQGAFF
TRBV19,TRBJ1-5,NA,NA,TGTGCCAGTAGTATAAGCCAGGGCTATCGGAGCAATCAGCCCCAGCATTTT,CASSISQGYRSNQPQHF
TRBV14,TRBJ1-1,NA,NA,TGTGCCAGCAGCCAAGGAGGCCCGAAGGCTTTCTTT,CASSQGGPKAFF
TRBV5-1,TRBJ1-6,NA,once,TGCGCCAGCAGCTTGGAACCAACGAGCTCCTATAATTCACCCCTCCACTTT,CASSLEPTSSYNSPLHF
TRBV6-5,TRBJ2-1,TRBD2,NA,TGTGCCAGCAGCTTGAGCGGGACCCATGAGCAGTTCTTC,CASSLSGTHEQFF
TRBV11-2,TRBJ2-1,TRBD2,NA,TGTGCCAGCAGCTTAGATGGCGGCGGGAGGGCCACGAGGGCCTACAATGAGCAGTTCTTC,CASSLDGGGRATRAYNEQFF
TRBV6-2/TRBV6-3,TRBJ1-1,NA,NA,TGTGCCAGCAGCTTACGGACTCCGAACACTGAAGCTTTCTTT,CASSLRTPNTEAFF
TRBV15,TRBJ1-1,NA,NA,TGTGCCACCAGCACAGACCGAACCGGGGTCGCTGAAGCTTTCTTT,CATSTDRTGVAEAFF
TRBV4-1,TRBJ2-7,TRBD1,NA,TGCGCCAGCAGCCGAGAGGACAGGGATTCCTACGAGCAGTACTTC,CASSREDRDSYEQYF
TRBV4-3,TRBJ2-3,TRBD2,NA,TGCGCCAGCAGCCAGCGGGGAGGGGGCACAGATACGCAGTATTTT,CASSQRGGGTDTQYF
TRBV19,TRBJ2-7,TRBD1,NA,TGTGCCAGTAGTGTCCAGGGGGCAAACTACGAGCAGTACTTC,CASSVQGANYEQYF
TRBV18,TRBJ2-1,TRBD2,NA,TGTGCCAGCTCACCCCCCGGGGGGGGGCGCTCCTACAATGAGCAGTTCTTC,CASSPPGGGRSYNEQFF
TRBV2,TRBJ2-5,NA,NA,TGTGCCAGCAGACTTATACCGGGAGAGACCCAGTACTTC,CASRLIPGETQYF
TRBV11-3,TRBJ2-5,TRBD1,once,TGTGCCAGCAGCTTAGATCGGACAGGGTCGACCCAGTACTTC,CASSLDRTGSTQYF
TRBV6-6,TRBJ1-5,TRBD1,NA,TGTGCCAGCAGTCAACACAGGGGAGCTATTCGCAATCAGCCCCAGCATTTT,CASSQHRGAIRNQPQHF
TRBV28,TRBJ1-2,TRBD1,NA,TGTGCCAGCAGCCCTGGGGACAGGGTTCAGTATGGCTACACCTTC,CASSPGDRVQYGYTF
TRBV9,TRBJ1-3,NA,NA,TGTGCCAGCAGCGTAAGGCAGGGAACAAACACCATATATTTT,CASSVRQGTNTIYF
TRBV18,TRBJ2-5,NA,NA,TGTGCCAGCTCACCACCGGTTTCACTCACGAAAGAGACCCAGTACTTC,CASSPPVSLTKETQYF
TRBV2,TRBJ2-3,TRBD2,NA,TGTGCCAGCAGTGGACTAGCGGGCAAAGATACGCAGTATTTT,CASSGLAGKDTQYF
TRBV7-2,TRBJ2-5,TRBD2,NA,TGTGCCAGCAGCTTAGTAGCGGGACCTCAAGAGACCCAGTACTTC,CASSLVAGPQETQYF
TRBV29-1,TRBJ2-1,NA,few,TGCAGCGCCGCATTTATGGGACACCCATCGCAGTTCTTC,CSAAFMGHPSQFF
TRBV6-5,TRBJ1-5,NA,NA,TGTGCCAGCAGAACTACAGGGTTGGACCAGCCCCAGCATTTT,CASRTTGLDQPQHF
TRBV5-8,TRBJ2-5,NA,NA,TGTGCCAGCAGCCTAAGACAGGCCCAAGAGACCCAGTACTTC,CASSLRQAQETQYF
TRBV5-1,TRBJ2-5,NA,NA,TGCGCCAGCAGCCGGTCAAACCAACAAGAGACCCAGTACTTC,CASSRSNQQETQYF
TRBV19,TRBJ1-4,NA,once,TGTGCCAGTAGTAGCCCCCCCCCGGGGAGGTCGAGGGTTCTGTTTTTT,CASSSPPPGRSRVLFF
TRBV11-3,TRBJ2-2,TRBD2,NA,TGTGCCAGCAGCCCCCCCGGAGCGGGAGGGACCGGGGAGCTGTTTTTT,CASSPPGAGGTGELFF
TRBV6-1,TRBJ1-1,TRBD1,NA,TGTGCCAGCAGTGAATTTTATGGTGGACAGGGGGTGTTGGAAGCTTTCTTT,CASSEFYGGQGVLEAFF
TRBV6-4,TRBJ1-2,NA,NA,TGTGCCAGCAGTAACGACAGGTCGCGATACACCTTC,CASSNDRSRYTF
TRBV2,TRBJ1-2,TRBD1,NA,TGTGCCAGCAGGGAGCGGACAGGCGAGCGTGGAGGCTACACCTTC,CASRERTGERGGYTF
TRBV6-4,TRBJ1-1,NA,NA,TGTGCCAGCAGCAGGGGTTCGGGGAACACTGAAGCTTTCTTT,CASSRGSGNTEAFF
TRBV28,TRBJ2-3,TRBD1,NA,TGTGCCAGCCTGACAGGGATCGATACGCAGTATTTT,CASLTGIDTQYF
TRBV19,TRBJ1-2,TRBD1,NA,TGTGCCAGTAGCCCATACATCGGACAGGCCGACTATGGCTACACCTTC,CASSPYIGQADYGYTF
TRBV7-2,TRBJ1-5,TRBD1,NA,TGTGCCAGCAGCTTGGGACAGGGGAATCAGCCCCAGCATTTT,CASSLGQGNQPQHF
TRBV7-2,TRBJ2-7,NA,NA,TGTGCCAGCAGCTTAGCGGGAGGACCCTACGAGCAGTACTTC,CASSLAGGPYEQYF
TRBV19,TRBJ1-5,NA,once,TGTGCCAGTAGCCTCGGGGATCAGCCCCAGCATTTT,CASSLGDQPQHF
TRBV7-2,TRBJ2-2,NA,NA,TGTGCCAGCAGCTTGACAGTCAACACCGGGGAGCTGTTTTTT,CASSLTVNTGELFF
TRBV7-8,TRBJ1-5,TRBD1,NA,TGTGCCAGCAGCTTAATGGGACAGGGGATCAATCAGCCCCAGCATTTT,CASSLMGQGINQPQHF
TRBV7-8,TRBJ2-3,TRBD1,NA,TGTGCCAGCAGCCAAGACAGGGCCCAGGGGGTTGGAACGCAGTATTTT,CASSQDRAQGVGTQYF
TRBV18,TRBJ1-5,NA,NA,TGTGCCAGCTCACCGCCCCCAACAGGGTTCATGAATCAGCCCCAGCATTTT,CASSPPPTGFMNQPQHF
TRBV7-9,TRBJ2-7,TRBD2,NA,TGTGCCAGCGGGACTAGCGGGAGTTTTGCCTACGAGCAGTACTTC,CASGTSGSFAYEQYF
TRBV6-5,TRBJ1-6,TRBD1,few,TGTGCCAGCGGACAGGGGAATTCACCCCTCCACTTT,CASGQGNSPLHF